Given below is one T cell receptor (beta chain) in context. Its antigen is currently unknown. TCRdb's table, derived via immunoSEQ multiplex PCR, lists solely in-frame clones and lacks some. The data show about a million clones, with approximately 80% seen just once and approximately 0.95% held by the top ten. Naive CD4+ cells were CD45RA-selected; the remaining cells were memory. The sample is drawn from a study of shared clonotypes between healthy human individuals. As for the study in general: With ages of 18 to 49, the donors were a couple of women and three men.

Study results and limitations: Large sequencing depth failed to make sorted-subset sequencing complete, rarefaction showed. Naive subsets, compared against memory subsets, generally had larger estimated richness values.

Trimming shortened V by 5 bases and J by 4 bases, and 12 bases separated the two germline ends. This CDR3 comprises 13 residues. Germline V CDR1 and CDR2: SGHVS, FNYEAQ. The chain combines TRBV7-6 with TRBJ2-7; D is possibly TRBD1 or TRBD2 (5 bases each). The sequence derives from a man in his late teens or twenties in good health. Some clones in this sample may be carry-over from other donors' samples. The sample was memory CD4+ T cells from PBMCs. The subset denotes: CD45RA-negative fraction. The DNA of the CDR3 is TGTGCCAGCAGCCCAGGGAGTTGGTACGAGCAGTACTTC. It yields the protein CASSPGSWYEQYF.